These T cell receptor beta chains were read from a single sample in a study of identical twins. A single record per CDR3 protein comes from TCRdb applying MiXCR to the 5' RACE reads. The sample lists 690,000 or so distinct CDR3 sequences, 8.5% to 9.5% occurring once. This sample was shared with a second study, whose subject was yellow fever vaccine responses in identical twins.

The specimen was PBMCs. All receptors derive from a young woman in good health. Each CDR3 is given with its conserved first and last residue. The D gene is left open where the match is weak. The listing skips clone size in some rows; elsewhere it reads once, few, many or a size class.

>few|.|TRBJ2-4|TRBV24-1
TGTGCCACCAGTGATTCCCAGGGTCTAGCCAAAAACATTCAGTACTTC
CATSDSQGLAKNIQYF
>.|TRBD2|TRBJ2-4|TRBV9
TGTGCCAGCAGCGTAGCGGGAGGAGCCAAAAACATTCAGTACTTC
CASSVAGGAKNIQYF
>.|TRBD1|TRBJ2-1|TRBV10-3
TGTGCCATCAGGTCGACAGGGCAGGGTTTCTATGAGCAGTTCTTC
CAIRSTGQGFYEQFF
>few|TRBD2|TRBJ2-3|TRBV4-3
TGCGCCAGCAGCCAGGGGGTAGCGGGAGGCCGGGGCACAGATACGCAGTATTTT
CASSQGVAGGRGTDTQYF
>.|TRBD1|TRBJ2-6|TRBV6-2/TRBV6-3
TGTGCCAGCAGTTACTCACCTACTGACAGGGTACCCTCTGGGGCCAACGTCCTGACTTTC
CASSYSPTDRVPSGANVLTF
>many|.|TRBJ2-1|TRBV3-1
TGTGCCAGCAGCCAATCCCGGTTGAATGAGCAGTTCTTC
CASSQSRLNEQFF
>few|TRBD1|TRBJ2-2|TRBV5-1
TGCGCCAGCAGTTCCGGGACAGGGGGCTCCGGGGAGCTGTTTTTT
CASSSGTGGSGELFF
>.|.|TRBJ2-2|TRBV9
TGTGCCAGCAGCTCCCGAGGGGGGAGCACCGGGGAGCTGTTTTTT
CASSSRGGSTGELFF
>.|TRBD1|TRBJ2-1|TRBV24-1
TGTGCCACCAGTGACCCGGGACAGCTCAATGAGCAGTTCTTC
CATSDPGQLNEQFF
>few|TRBD2|TRBJ2-7|TRBV7-2
TGTGCCAGCAGCTTGGGTAGCGGGGATCTCTACGAGCAGTACTTC
CASSLGSGDLYEQYF
>few|TRBD2|TRBJ2-3|TRBV5-1
TGCGCCAGCAGCTTGATGAGCTCTAGCGGGTCCAAAAATACGCAGTATTTT
CASSLMSSSGSKNTQYF
>many|.|TRBJ1-2|TRBV20-1
TGCAGTGCTGCAGGCCCATTGGACTATGGCTACACCTTC
CSAAGPLDYGYTF
>many|TRBD2|TRBJ2-7|TRBV7-3
TGTGCCAGCAGCTCCGGGACTAGCGGTGAAGAGCAGTACTTC
CASSSGTSGEEQYF
>many|TRBD1|TRBJ2-2|TRBV5-1
TGCGCCAGCAGCCTTAGAACAGGGGTGGCCACCGGGGAGCTGTTTTTT
CASSLRTGVATGELFF
>.|TRBD1|TRBJ2-7|TRBV7-9
TGTGCCAGCAGCGGAAGGGACAGGGTCTCCTACGAGCAGTACTTC
CASSGRDRVSYEQYF
>.|.|TRBJ2-5|TRBV29-1
TGCAGCGCCCCCGGGGACATTCAAGAGACCCAGTACTTC
CSAPGDIQETQYF
>many|.|TRBJ2-7|TRBV2
TGTGCCAGCAGTGAAGTTATTAAGGCCACCTACGAGCAGTACTTC
CASSEVIKATYEQYF
>few|TRBD2|TRBJ2-1|TRBV12-5
TGTGCTAGTGGTTTGGCCCCCAAAACACCCGATCTCGGCGGGAGGAATGAGCAGTTCTTC
CASGLAPKTPDLGGRNEQFF
>.|TRBD1|TRBJ2-1|TRBV30
TGTGCCTGGAGGGTACAGGGGAGCTCCTACAATGAGCAGTTCTTC
CAWRVQGSSYNEQFF
>.|.|TRBJ2-7|TRBV6-5
TGTGCCAGCAGTTACGCAGGGCACGAGCAGTACTTC
CASSYAGHEQYF
>.|.|TRBJ1-2|TRBV9
TGTGCCAGCAGCGGGGGACATCCTAACTATGGCTACACCTTC
CASSGGHPNYGYTF
>few|TRBD1|TRBJ2-3|TRBV7-2
TGTGCCAGCAGGCACCGGACAGGGTCGGACCCAGATACGCAGTATTTT
CASRHRTGSDPDTQYF
>few|.|TRBJ2-5|TRBV20-1
TGCAGTGCGAAAATCCCGGGGGCCTTCGGGGAGACCCAGTACTTC
CSAKIPGAFGETQYF
>.|.|TRBJ2-1|TRBV29-1
TGCAGCGTTCCGGCGGAGTCCTACAATGAGCAGTTCTTC
CSVPAESYNEQFF
>.|TRBD1|TRBJ2-2|TRBV2
TGTGCCAGCAGTGTAAACCGGGACAGGAACACCGGGGAGCTGTTTTTT
CASSVNRDRNTGELFF
>many|.|TRBJ2-7|TRBV7-9
TGTGCCAGCAGCTTTTTCCATCCCCAAACCTACGAGCAGTACTTC
CASSFFHPQTYEQYF
>.|.|TRBJ1-2|TRBV5-1
TGCGCCAGCAGCTTACCGGAGTACGGCTATGGCTACACCTTC
CASSLPEYGYGYTF
>few|.|TRBJ2-5|TRBV20-1
TGCAGTGCTAGAGATTTGCGGCTCCAAGAGACCCAGTACTTC
CSARDLRLQETQYF
>many|.|TRBJ2-2|TRBV5-1
TGCGCCAGCAGCGCCACCTTTAGCGACGGGGAGCTGTTTTTT
CASSATFSDGELFF
>.|TRBD1|TRBJ2-7|TRBV7-9
TGTGCCAGCAGCTACCGGGACAGTCCCTACGAGCAGTACTTC
CASSYRDSPYEQYF
>few|.|TRBJ1-4|TRBV7-2
TGTGCCAGCAGCTTGCACGCAACTAATGAAAAACTGTTTTTT
CASSLHATNEKLFF
>many|TRBD2|TRBJ2-7|TRBV12-3/TRBV12-4
TGTGCCAGCAGCGCCCAAGCCCCGGGACTAGCGGGTAGATACGAGCAGTACTTC
CASSAQAPGLAGRYEQYF
>few|.|TRBJ1-1|TRBV2
TGTGCCAGCAGTGGAGGAAAGAACACTGAAGCTTTCTTT
CASSGGKNTEAFF
>many|TRBD2|TRBJ2-1|TRBV4-3
TGCGCCAGCAGCCTAATCCCCGGGAGGGATGAGCAGTTCTTC
CASSLIPGRDEQFF
>.|.|TRBJ2-1|TRBV3-1
TGTGCCAGCAGCCAAGATTGGAGGGACACCTACAATGAGCAGTTCTTC
CASSQDWRDTYNEQFF
>many|.|TRBJ2-1|TRBV5-1
TGCGCCAGCAGCTTGGTCGATTCCCCGGGGGATGAGCAGTTCTTC
CASSLVDSPGDEQFF
>few|.|TRBJ2-7|TRBV25-1
TGTGCCAGCAGTGGGGGGACGAAGGATTCCTACGAGCAGTACTTC
CASSGGTKDSYEQYF
>.|.|TRBJ2-7|TRBV20-1
TGCAGTGCTAGGGGCCCTCCGGGTTCGGTGCAGTACTTC
CSARGPPGSVQYF
>few|TRBD2|TRBJ2-7|TRBV20-1
TGCAGTGCTAGGCTACGGGACTATTTCTACGAGCAGTACTTC
CSARLRDYFYEQYF
>many|TRBD1|TRBJ2-2|TRBV4-3
TGCGCCAGCACCCGGGACAGGGGGACCGGGGAGCTGTTTTTT
CASTRDRGTGELFF
>.|.|TRBJ2-2|TRBV9
TGTGCCAGCAGCGTAAAAAACAGGATGAACACCGGGGAGCTGTTTTTT
CASSVKNRMNTGELFF
>.|.|TRBJ2-3|TRBV27
TGTGCCAGCAGTACACGAGACGCTGGGGAACAGTATTTT
CASSTRDAGEQYF
>.|.|TRBJ2-2|TRBV9
TGTGCCAGCAGCGTAGGGGGGGCTAGCGGTACCGGGGAGCTGTTTTTT
CASSVGGASGTGELFF
>.|TRBD2|TRBJ2-1|TRBV20-1
TGCAGTGCTCCCCCAGCTGGCGGGAGGGCCCTACACAATGAGCAGTTCTTC
CSAPPAGGRALHNEQFF
>.|TRBD2|TRBJ2-1|TRBV11-2
TGTGCCAGCAGCTTGGGTCTAGCGGGAGGGCCCTACAATGAGCAGTTCTTC
CASSLGLAGGPYNEQFF
>few|.|TRBJ2-3|TRBV30
TGTGCCTGGAGTGTAAGGAGGGGCACAGATACGCAGTATTTT
CAWSVRRGTDTQYF
>few|TRBD1|TRBJ2-5|TRBV5-6
TGTGCCAGCAGCGAGACAGGGCGAGAGACCCAGTACTTC
CASSETGRETQYF
>.|TRBD1|TRBJ2-4|TRBV7-2
TGTGCCAGCAGCTACCGACAGGGAACCATTCAGTACTTC
CASSYRQGTIQYF
>.|.|TRBJ2-7|TRBV10-3
TGTGCCATTGGGGACGGAGCCTACGAGCAGTACTTC
CAIGDGAYEQYF